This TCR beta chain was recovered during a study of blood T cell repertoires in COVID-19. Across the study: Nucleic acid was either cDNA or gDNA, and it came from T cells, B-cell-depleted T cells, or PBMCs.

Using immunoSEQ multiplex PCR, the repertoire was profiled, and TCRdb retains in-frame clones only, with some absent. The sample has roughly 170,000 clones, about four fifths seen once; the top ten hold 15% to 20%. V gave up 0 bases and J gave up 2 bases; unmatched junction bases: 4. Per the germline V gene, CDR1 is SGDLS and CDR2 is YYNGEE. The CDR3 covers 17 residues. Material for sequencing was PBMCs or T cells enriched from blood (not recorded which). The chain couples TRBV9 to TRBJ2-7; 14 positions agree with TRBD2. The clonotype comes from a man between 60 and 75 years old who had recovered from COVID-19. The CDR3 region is CASSVGGLAGDPYEQYF. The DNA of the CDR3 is TGTGCCAGCAGCGTAGGGGGACTAGCGGGAGACCCCTACGAGCAGTACTTC.